This T cell receptor (beta chain) was retrieved from a study of T cell repertoires in cytomegalovirus infection. On the study more broadly: Matching HLA type, along with CMV infection, was indicated by public TCR beta signatures. Findings of the study overall: Dominating the ex vivo response were TCR beta clonotypes that were CMV-specific and HLA-C-restricted. The study identified carriers of CMV plus the relevant HLA from cumulative public TCR beta family frequency.

Of note for this clonotype: What it binds is not known.

Germline-derived CDR1 and CDR2 are SEHNR and FQNEAQ (reference sequence). V was cut by 3 bases and J by 8 bases, with 7 bases left in between. This CDR3 contains 12 residues. TCRdb redid the calling of the reads with MiXCR, one entry per CDR3 protein. Of a few hundred thousand distinct CDR3 sequences in the sample, 12% to 15% were seen once. The sequence was obtained from a human donor in good health (CMV status not recorded). Some clones in this sample may be carry-over from other donors' samples. Sequencing was done on a sample of PBMCs. This chain joins TRBV7-9 and TRBJ1-4, with D tentatively TRBD1 (6 bases). CDR3 sequence: CASSFGTEKLFF. CDR3 in DNA: TGTGCCAGCAGCTTTGGGACAGAAAAACTGTTTTTT.